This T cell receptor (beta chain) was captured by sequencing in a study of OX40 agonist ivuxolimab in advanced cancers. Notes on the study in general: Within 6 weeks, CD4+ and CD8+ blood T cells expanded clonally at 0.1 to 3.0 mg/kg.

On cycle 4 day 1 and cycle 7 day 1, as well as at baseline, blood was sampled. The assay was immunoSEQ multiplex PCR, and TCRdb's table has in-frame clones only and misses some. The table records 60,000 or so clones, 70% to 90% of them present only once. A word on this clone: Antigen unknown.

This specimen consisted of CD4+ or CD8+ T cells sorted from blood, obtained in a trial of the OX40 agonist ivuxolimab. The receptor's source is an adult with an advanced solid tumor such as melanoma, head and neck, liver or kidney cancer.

CDR3 nucleotide sequence: TGTGCCAGCAGTGAGGGCGGGATGGAGCCCCAGCATTTT. Protein: CASSEGGMEPQHF. This chain connects TRBV6-4 to TRBJ1-5; D not certain. In germline, CDR1 is MRHNA, CDR2 SNTAGT. Trimming took off 3 bases at V and 8 bases at J, with 11 bases between the two ends. The CDR3 spans 13 residues.